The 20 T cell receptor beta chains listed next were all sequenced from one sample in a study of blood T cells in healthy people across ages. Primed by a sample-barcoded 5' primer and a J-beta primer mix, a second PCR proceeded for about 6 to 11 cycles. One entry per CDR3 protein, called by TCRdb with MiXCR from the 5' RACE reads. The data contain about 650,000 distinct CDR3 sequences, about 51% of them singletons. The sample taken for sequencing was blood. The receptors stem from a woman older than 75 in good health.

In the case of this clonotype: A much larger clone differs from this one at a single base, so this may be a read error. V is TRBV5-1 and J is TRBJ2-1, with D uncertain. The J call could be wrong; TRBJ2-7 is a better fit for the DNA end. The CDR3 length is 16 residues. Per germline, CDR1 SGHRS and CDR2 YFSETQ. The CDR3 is CASSLWQANPYNEQYF. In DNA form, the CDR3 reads TGCGCCAGCAGCTTGTGGCAGGCCAACCCCTACAATGAGCAGTACTTC.

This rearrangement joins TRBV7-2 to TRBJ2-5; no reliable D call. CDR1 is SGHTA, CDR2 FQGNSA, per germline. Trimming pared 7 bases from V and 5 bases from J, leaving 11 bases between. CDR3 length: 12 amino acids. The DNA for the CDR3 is TGTGCCAGCACCCCCGGTCAGGAGACCCAGTACTTC. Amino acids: CASTPGQETQYF.

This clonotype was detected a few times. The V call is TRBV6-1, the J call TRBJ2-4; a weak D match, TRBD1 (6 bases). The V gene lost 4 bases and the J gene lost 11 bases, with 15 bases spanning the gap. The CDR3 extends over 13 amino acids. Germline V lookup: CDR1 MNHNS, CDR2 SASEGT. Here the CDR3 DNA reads TGTGCCAGCAGTGCTGAACACGGACAGCTTCAGTACTTC. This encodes CASSAEHGQLQYF.

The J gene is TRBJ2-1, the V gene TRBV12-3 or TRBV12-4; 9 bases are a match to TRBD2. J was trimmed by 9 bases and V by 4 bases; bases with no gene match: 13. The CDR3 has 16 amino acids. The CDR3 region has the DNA TGTGCCAGCAGTTCGGGACTAGCTTATACGGGGCGTGAGCAGTTCTTC. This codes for CASSSGLAYTGREQFF.

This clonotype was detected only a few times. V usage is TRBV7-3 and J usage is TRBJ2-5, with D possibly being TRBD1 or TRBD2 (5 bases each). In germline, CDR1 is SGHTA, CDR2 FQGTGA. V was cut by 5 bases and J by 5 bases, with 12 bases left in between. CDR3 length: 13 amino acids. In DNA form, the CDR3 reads TGTGCCAGCAGCCCCCGCAGGGAGGAGACCCAGTACTTC. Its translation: CASSPRREETQYF.

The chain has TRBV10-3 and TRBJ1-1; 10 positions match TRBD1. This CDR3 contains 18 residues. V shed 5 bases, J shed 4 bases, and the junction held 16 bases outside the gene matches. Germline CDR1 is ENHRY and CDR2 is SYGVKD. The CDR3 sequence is CAISNGTGARAVGTEAFF. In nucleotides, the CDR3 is TGTGCCATCAGTAACGGGACAGGGGCAAGGGCGGTTGGCACTGAAGCTTTCTTT.

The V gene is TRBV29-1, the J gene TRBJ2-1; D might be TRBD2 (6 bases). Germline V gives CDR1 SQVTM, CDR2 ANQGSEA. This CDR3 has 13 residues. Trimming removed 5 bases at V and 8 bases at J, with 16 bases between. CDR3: CSVFVPTSYEQFF. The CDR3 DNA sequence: TGCAGCGTTTTCGTGCCCACTAGCTATGAGCAGTTCTTC.

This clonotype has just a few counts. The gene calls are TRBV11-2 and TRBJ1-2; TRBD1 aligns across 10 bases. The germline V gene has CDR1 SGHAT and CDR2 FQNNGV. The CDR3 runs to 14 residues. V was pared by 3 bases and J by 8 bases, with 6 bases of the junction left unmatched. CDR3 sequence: CASSFGQGVGGYTF. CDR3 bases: TGTGCCAGCAGCTTTGGACAGGGGGTGGGGGGCTACACCTTC.

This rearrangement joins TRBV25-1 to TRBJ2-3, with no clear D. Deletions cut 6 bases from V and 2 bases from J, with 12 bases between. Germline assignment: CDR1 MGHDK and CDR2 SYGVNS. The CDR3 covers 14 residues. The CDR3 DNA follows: TGTGCCAGCAGAGGCTACTTTTACACAGATACGCAGTATTTT. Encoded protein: CASRGYFYTDTQYF.

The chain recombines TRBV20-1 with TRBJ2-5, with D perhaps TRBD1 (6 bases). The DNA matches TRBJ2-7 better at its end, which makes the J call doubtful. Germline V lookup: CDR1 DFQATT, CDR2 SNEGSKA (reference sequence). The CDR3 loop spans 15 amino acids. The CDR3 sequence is CSASRYGGVPYEQYF. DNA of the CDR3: TGCAGTGCTAGCAGATATGGGGGCGTGCCCTACGAGCAGTACTTC.

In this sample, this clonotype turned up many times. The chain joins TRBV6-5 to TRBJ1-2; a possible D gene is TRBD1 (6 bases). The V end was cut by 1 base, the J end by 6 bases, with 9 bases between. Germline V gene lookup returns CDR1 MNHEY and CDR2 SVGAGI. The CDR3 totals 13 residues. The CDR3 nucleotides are TGTGCCAGCAGTTACTACGAGGGGGATGGCTACACCTTC. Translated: CASSYYEGDGYTF.

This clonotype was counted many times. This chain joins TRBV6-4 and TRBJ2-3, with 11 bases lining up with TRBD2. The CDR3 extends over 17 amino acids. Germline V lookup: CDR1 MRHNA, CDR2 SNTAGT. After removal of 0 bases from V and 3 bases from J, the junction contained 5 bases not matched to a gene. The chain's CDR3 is CASSDSVAGGSTDTQYF. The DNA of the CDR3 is TGTGCCAGCAGTGACTCGGTAGCGGGGGGGAGTACAGATACGCAGTATTTT.

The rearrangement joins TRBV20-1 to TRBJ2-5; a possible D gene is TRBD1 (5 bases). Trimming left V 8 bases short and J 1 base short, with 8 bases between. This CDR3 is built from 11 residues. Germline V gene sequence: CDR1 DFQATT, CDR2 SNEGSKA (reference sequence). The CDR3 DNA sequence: TGCAGTCAAAGGGGCCAAGAGACCCAGTACTTC. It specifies CSQRGQETQYF.

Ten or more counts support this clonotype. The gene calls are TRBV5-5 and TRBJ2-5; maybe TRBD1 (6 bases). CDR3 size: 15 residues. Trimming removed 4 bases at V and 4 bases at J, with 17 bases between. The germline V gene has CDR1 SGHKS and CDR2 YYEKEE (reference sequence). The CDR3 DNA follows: TGTGCCAGCAGCACGAGATTGGGGGCCGGAGAGACCCAGTACTTC. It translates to CASSTRLGAGETQYF.

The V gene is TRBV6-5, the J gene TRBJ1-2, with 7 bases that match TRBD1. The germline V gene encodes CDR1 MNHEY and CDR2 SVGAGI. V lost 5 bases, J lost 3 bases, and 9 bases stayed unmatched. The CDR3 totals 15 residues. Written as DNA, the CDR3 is TGTGCCAGCAGTCGACAGGGCCGCGGGGACTATGGCTACACCTTC. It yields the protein CASSRQGRGDYGYTF.

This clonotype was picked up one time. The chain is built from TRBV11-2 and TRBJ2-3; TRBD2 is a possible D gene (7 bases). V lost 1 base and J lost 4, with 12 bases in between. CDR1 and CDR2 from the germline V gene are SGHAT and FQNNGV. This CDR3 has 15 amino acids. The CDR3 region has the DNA TGTGCCAGCAGCTTAGTGGGGGGGCAAGCAGATACGCAGTATTTT. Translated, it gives CASSLVGGQADTQYF.

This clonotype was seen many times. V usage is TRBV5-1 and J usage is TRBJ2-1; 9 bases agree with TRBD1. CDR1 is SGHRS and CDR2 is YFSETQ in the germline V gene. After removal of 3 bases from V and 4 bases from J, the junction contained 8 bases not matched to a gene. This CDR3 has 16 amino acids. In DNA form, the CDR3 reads TGCGCCAGCAGCTCTACAGGGGGCCTATCTTACAATGAGCAGTTCTTC. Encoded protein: CASSSTGGLSYNEQFF.

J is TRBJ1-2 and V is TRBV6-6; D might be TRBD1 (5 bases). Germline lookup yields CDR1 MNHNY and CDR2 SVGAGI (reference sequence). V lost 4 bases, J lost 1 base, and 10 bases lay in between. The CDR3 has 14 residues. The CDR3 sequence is CASSSQTDNYGYTF. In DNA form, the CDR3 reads TGTGCCAGCAGTTCCCAGACAGATAACTATGGCTACACCTTC.

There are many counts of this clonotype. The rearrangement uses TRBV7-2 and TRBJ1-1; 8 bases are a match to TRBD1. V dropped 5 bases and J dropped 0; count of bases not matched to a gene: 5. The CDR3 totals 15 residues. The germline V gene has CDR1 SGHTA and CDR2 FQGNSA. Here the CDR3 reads CASSLLTGVNTEAFF. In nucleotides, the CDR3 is TGTGCCAGCAGCCTCCTGACAGGGGTGAACACTGAAGCTTTCTTT.

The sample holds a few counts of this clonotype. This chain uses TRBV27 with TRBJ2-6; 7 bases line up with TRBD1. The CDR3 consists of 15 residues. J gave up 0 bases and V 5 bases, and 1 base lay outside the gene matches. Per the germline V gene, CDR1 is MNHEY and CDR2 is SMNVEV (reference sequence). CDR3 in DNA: TGTGCCAGCAGTACAGGGGACTCTGGGGCCAACGTCCTGACTTTC. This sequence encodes CASSTGDSGANVLTF.